The clone carrying this T cell receptor (beta chain) was counted only a few times. Its target is not known. The sample belongs to a study of T cell responses to AZD1222 COVID-19 vaccine. Study-wide points: Mapped onto spike, vaccine-associated CD4 TCRs spanned it and were dominant at 160-218 and 743-854. Epitopes outside B.1.351 and B.1.1.7 mutated regions reportedly drew nearly half of spike TCRs. Clonal diversity may have been underestimated in mostly white British donors.

CDR3 length: 13 amino acids. The trim removed 8 bases at V and 9 bases at J, leaving 8 bases unmatched. The germline CDR1 and CDR2 sequences are SGHTA and FQGTGA. Profiled with immunoSEQ multiplex PCR; TCRdb holds only in-frame clones, not every one. The table shows roughly 100,000 clones, with roughly 90% occurring only once. The source material was peripheral blood, sampled on day 0 of AZD1222 vaccination. This sequence joins TRBV7-3 and TRBJ2-2, with 8 bases aligning to TRBD2. The source is an adult in good health. Here the CDR3 reads CASGTGGTRELFF. Here the CDR3 DNA reads TGTGCCAGCGGCACGGGGGGGACGAGGGAGCTGTTTTTT.